The T cell receptor (beta chain) under discussion was sequenced for a study of technical replicates of blood from four donors. Libraries were prepared by immunoSEQ multiplex PCR; TCRdb keeps only in-frame clonotypes and omits some of them. The sample has fewer than 95,000 clones; 90% to 95% are singletons. V dropped 1 base and J dropped 3 bases, with 10 bases sitting between them. Per germline, CDR1 MNHEY and CDR2 SMNVEV (reference sequence). The CDR3 length is 14 residues. The chain couples TRBV27 to TRBJ2-7, with D unresolved. This sequence originates from a human donor in good health. The source material was T cells isolated from PBMCs. Written as DNA, the CDR3 is TGTGCCAGCAGTTTATACGGTGGAGTCTACGAGCAGTACTTC. Protein: CASSLYGGVYEQYF.